Listed below are T cell receptor beta chains from one sample, sequenced in a study of OX40 agonist ivuxolimab in advanced cancers. The data were produced by immunoSEQ multiplex PCR, yet TCRdb's version contains in-frame clones alone and is incomplete. Of tens of thousands of clones in the sample, roughly 90% were seen once. This specimen consisted of CD4+ or CD8+ T cells sorted from blood, obtained in a trial of the OX40 agonist ivuxolimab. These receptor sequences come from an adult with an advanced solid tumor such as melanoma, head and neck, liver or kidney cancer. CDR3s include the opening cysteine and the closing phenylalanine or tryptophan. The D gene is left open where the match is weak. Rows may omit the clone size; those that give it use once, few, many or a size class.

j_call clone_size d_call v_call cdr3_aa cdr3_nt
TRBJ2-2 NA NA TRBV2 CASSRLIGELFF TGTGCCAGCAGTCGACTTATCGGGGAGCTGTTTTTT
TRBJ2-7 NA NA TRBV5-4 CASSLDRVGEQYF TGTGCCAGCAGCTTGGACAGGGTTGGCGAGCAGTACTTC
TRBJ2-3 NA TRBD1 TRBV7-3 CASSQTGGRTDTQYF TGTGCCAGCAGCCAGACAGGGGGCCGTACAGATACGCAGTATTTT
TRBJ2-7 NA TRBD1 TRBV5-4 CASSDRGRPYEQYF TGTGCCAGCAGTGACAGGGGGCGCCCCTACGAGCAGTACTTC
TRBJ2-7 NA NA TRBV28 CASSYLGKGGYEQYF TGTGCCAGCAGTTATTTAGGGAAGGGAGGCTACGAGCAGTACTTC
TRBJ2-1 NA TRBD2 TRBV25-1 CASSDPHRTSGSNEQFF TGTGCCAGCAGTGACCCCCACCGGACTAGCGGGAGTAATGAGCAGTTCTTC
TRBJ2-1 NA NA TRBV28 CASSVTSYNEQFF TGTGCCAGCAGTGTGACTAGCTACAATGAGCAGTTCTTC
TRBJ2-3 NA NA TRBV27 CASSFYALTDTQYF TGTGCCAGCAGTTTTTATGCGCTTACCGATACGCAGTATTTT
TRBJ2-3 NA NA TRBV11-3 CASSEGRGTDTQYF TGTGCCAGCAGCGAAGGCCGGGGCACAGATACGCAGTATTTT
TRBJ2-3 few NA TRBV15 CATGRIGVDTQYF TGTGCCACCGGTCGGATAGGGGTAGATACGCAGTATTTT
TRBJ2-4 NA NA TRBV7-2 CASSPPPPDIQYF TGTGCCAGCAGCCCTCCCCCACCGGACATTCAGTACTTC
TRBJ2-7 NA NA TRBV2 CASSEWTYYEQYF TGTGCCAGCAGTGAATGGACATACTACGAGCAGTACTTC
TRBJ2-2 NA NA TRBV11-2 CASSLGLNTGELFF TGTGCCAGCAGCTTAGGTCTTAACACCGGGGAGCTGTTTTTT
TRBJ2-5 NA NA TRBV5-8 CASSRDPAGETQYF TGTGCCAGCAGCCGGGACCCCGCGGGCGAGACCCAGTACTTC
TRBJ1-2 NA TRBD1 TRBV6-5 CASSYLPGTGSGYTF TGTGCCAGCAGTTACCTACCCGGGACAGGGTCTGGCTACACCTTC
TRBJ2-7 NA NA TRBV27 CASRLEGDTYEQYF TGTGCCAGCAGATTAGAGGGGGACACCTACGAGCAGTACTTC
TRBJ1-5 once TRBD1 TRBV9 CASSGGQGIGQPQHF TGTGCCAGCAGCGGGGGACAGGGGATCGGTCAGCCCCAGCATTTT
TRBJ1-1 NA NA TRBV6-5 CASSRQGYTEAFF TGTGCCAGCAGTCGGCAGGGGTACACTGAAGCTTTCTTT
TRBJ2-5 NA NA TRBV6-5 CASSYSRLGVGTQYF TGTGCCAGCAGTTACTCGCGTTTAGGGGTGGGGACCCAGTACTTC
TRBJ2-4 NA NA TRBV7-2 CASSFPGTKNIQYF TGTGCCAGCAGCTTTCCAGGGACCAAAAACATTCAGTACTTC
TRBJ2-1 NA TRBD1 TRBV6-1 CASRGTGRSYNEQFF TGTGCCAGCAGGGGGACAGGGCGCTCCTACAATGAGCAGTTCTTC
TRBJ1-2 NA NA TRBV14 CASSHLTATYYGYTF TGTGCCAGCAGCCACCTGACAGCCACCTACTATGGCTACACCTTC
TRBJ1-4 NA NA TRBV2 CASKAGANEKLFF TGTGCCAGCAAGGCAGGGGCTAATGAAAAACTGTTTTTT
TRBJ1-5 NA NA TRBV18 CASSPSASNQPQHF TGTGCCAGCTCACCATCTGCTAGCAATCAGCCCCAGCATTTT
TRBJ1-6 NA TRBD1 TRBV4-1 CASSQDEDRENSPLHF TGCGCCAGCAGCCAAGATGAGGACAGGGAAAATTCACCCCTCCACTTT
TRBJ2-2 NA NA TRBV5-1 CASSLEAGRNTGELFF TGCGCCAGCAGCTTGGAGGCAGGAAGGAACACCGGGGAGCTGTTTTTT
TRBJ1-4 NA NA TRBV10-3 CAIGTDSLFF TGTGCCATCGGGACGGACTCACTGTTTTTT
TRBJ2-1 NA TRBD2 TRBV7-7 CASSLAPGLAGQISYNEQFF TGTGCTAGCAGCTTAGCGCCGGGACTAGCGGGCCAAATCTCCTACAATGAGCAGTTCTTC
TRBJ1-3 NA NA TRBV29-1 CSVEGQVSSGNTIYF TGCAGCGTTGAAGGACAGGTCTCATCTGGAAACACCATATATTTT
TRBJ1-4 NA NA TRBV4-1 CASSQAGTGYEKLFF TGCGCCAGCAGCCAAGCCGGGACCGGGTATGAAAAACTGTTTTTT
TRBJ1-3 NA NA TRBV27 CASSPTRGRWNTIYF TGTGCCAGCAGTCCCACCCGGGGACGGTGGAACACCATATATTTT
TRBJ1-5 NA NA TRBV5-8 CASSFSQDNSNQPQHF TGTGCCAGCAGCTTTTCACAGGATAATAGCAATCAGCCCCAGCATTTT
TRBJ2-5 NA TRBD2 TRBV19 CASGGLAGQETQYF TGTGCCAGTGGTGGTCTAGCGGGACAAGAGACCCAGTACTTC
TRBJ2-2 few NA TRBV2 CATSLDRNTGELFF TGTGCCACCAGCCTCGACAGGAACACCGGGGAGCTGTTTTTT
TRBJ2-2 NA TRBD1 TRBV2 CASRAQGVVTGELFF TGTGCCAGCAGAGCACAGGGGGTTGTCACCGGGGAGCTGTTTTTT
TRBJ2-1 NA NA TRBV7-6 CASSRYNEQFF TGTGCCAGCAGCCGATACAATGAGCAGTTCTTC
TRBJ2-7 few TRBD1 TRBV20-1 CSAGQGNEQYF TGCAGTGCCGGACAGGGCAACGAGCAGTACTTC
TRBJ1-6 NA TRBD1 TRBV5-5 CASSLEGAWDSPLHF TGTGCCAGCAGCTTGGAGGGGGCTTGGGATTCACCCCTCCACTTT
TRBJ1-5 NA NA TRBV2 CATKEGGNQPQHF TGTGCCACCAAAGAAGGGGGGAACCAGCCCCAGCATTTT
TRBJ2-1 NA NA TRBV28 CASSLSLGRGEQFF TGTGCCAGCAGTTTAAGCTTGGGGCGGGGTGAGCAGTTCTTC